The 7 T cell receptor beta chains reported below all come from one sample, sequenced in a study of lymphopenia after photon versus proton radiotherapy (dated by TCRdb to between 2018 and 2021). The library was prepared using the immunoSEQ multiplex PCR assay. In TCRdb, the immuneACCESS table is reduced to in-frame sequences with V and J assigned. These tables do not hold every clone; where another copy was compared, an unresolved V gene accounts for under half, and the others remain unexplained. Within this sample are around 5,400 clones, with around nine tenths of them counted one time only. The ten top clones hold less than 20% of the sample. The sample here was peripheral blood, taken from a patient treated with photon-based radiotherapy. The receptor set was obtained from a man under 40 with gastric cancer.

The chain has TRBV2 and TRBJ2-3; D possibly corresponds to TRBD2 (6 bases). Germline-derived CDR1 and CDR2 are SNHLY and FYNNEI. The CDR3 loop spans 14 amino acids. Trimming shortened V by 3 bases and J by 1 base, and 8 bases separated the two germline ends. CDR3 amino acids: CASSDWGGTDTQYF. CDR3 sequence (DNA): TGTGCCAGCAGTGACTGGGGGGGCACAGATACGCAGTATTTT.

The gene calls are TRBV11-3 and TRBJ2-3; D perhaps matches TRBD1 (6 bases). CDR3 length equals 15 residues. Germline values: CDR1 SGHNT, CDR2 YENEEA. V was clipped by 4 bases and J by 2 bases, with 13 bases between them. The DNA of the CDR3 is TGTGCCAGCAGCTCCTCGACAGGTTACACAGATACGCAGTATTTT. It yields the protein CASSSSTGYTDTQYF.

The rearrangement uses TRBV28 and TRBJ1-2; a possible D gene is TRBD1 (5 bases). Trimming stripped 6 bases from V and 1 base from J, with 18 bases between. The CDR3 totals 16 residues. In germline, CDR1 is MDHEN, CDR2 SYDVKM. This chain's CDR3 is CASRTLGVELNYGYTF. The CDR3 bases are TGTGCCAGCAGAACCCTGGGGGTCGAGCTTAACTATGGCTACACCTTC.

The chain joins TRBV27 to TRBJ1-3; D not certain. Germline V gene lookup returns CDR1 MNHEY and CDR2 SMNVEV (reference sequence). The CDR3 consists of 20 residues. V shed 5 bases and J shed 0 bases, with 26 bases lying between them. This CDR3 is CASSPFRGGNPEISGNTIYF. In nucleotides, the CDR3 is TGTGCCAGCAGTCCCTTCAGAGGAGGGAACCCCGAGATCTCTGGAAACACCATATATTTT.

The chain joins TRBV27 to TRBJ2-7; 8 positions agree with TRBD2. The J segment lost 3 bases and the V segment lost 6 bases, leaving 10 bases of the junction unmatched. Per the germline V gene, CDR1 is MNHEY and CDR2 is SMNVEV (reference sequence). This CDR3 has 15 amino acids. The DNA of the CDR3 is TGTGCCAGCAGCCCTCAAGGGCGGGGGGACTACGAGCAGTACTTC. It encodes CASSPQGRGDYEQYF.

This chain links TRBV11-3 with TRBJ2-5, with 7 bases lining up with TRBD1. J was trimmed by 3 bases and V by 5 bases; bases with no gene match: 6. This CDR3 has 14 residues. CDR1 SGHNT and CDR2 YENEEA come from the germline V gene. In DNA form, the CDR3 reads TGTGCCAGCAGCCTCCGGGACAGAAAAGAGACCCAGTACTTC. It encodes CASSLRDRKETQYF.

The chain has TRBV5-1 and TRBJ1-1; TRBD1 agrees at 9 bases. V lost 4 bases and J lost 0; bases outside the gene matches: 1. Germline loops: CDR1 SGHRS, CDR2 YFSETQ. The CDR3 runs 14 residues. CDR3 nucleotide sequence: TGCGCCAGCAGCGGGACAGGGATGAACACTGAAGCTTTCTTT. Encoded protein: CASSGTGMNTEAFF.